This TCR beta chain emerged from a study of beta chain features in type 1 diabetes. A remark on this clone: Its antigen is not identified.

Whole-study results and caveats: All four CD4+ subsets of Type 1 diabetes patients contained TCRB CDR3s that were moderately but significantly shorter. VDJ junctions from patients with type 1 diabetes contained fewer insertions and more deletions. In the patient group, naive, central memory and Treg TCRB repertoires seemed more alike than in the healthy donor group.

CDR3 length: 14 amino acids. The V gene's germline CDR1 is SGHTA and CDR2 FQGNSA. Trimming cost V 5 bases and J 7 bases; bases outside gene matches: 8. Since all of the isolated RNA was reverse transcribed, expressed TCRB transcripts were what got sequenced. Naive, central memory and regulatory T cell samples yielded around 3.3 million reads on average. The repertoire was sequenced with immunoSEQ multiplex PCR; TCRdb's copy has only in-frame clones and lacks some. The sample yields under 250,000 clones, 14% seen once. The clonotype comes from a woman between 40 and 55 years old in good health. Sequenced input: naive CD4+ T cells from blood. V and J are TRBV7-2 and TRBJ1-5; 7 nucleotides line up with TRBD1. The CDR3 DNA follows: TGTGCCAGCAGCGCGGACAGGCGGGGACAGCCCCAGCATTTT. Translation: CASSADRRGQPQHF.